This T cell receptor beta chain is drawn from a study of read filtering for tumor transcriptome and immune sequencing. V lost 0 bases and J 6 bases, leaving 8 bases between the germline ends. The CDR3 is 12 residues long. The germline V gene has CDR1 DFQATT and CDR2 SNEGSKA (reference sequence). Overall study findings and caveats: Sorted CD138-negative bone marrow cells were not purified T cells. Even smaller IR-seq throughput identified most shared clonotypes.

Molecular barcoded adaptors covering alpha/delta and beta/gamma chains were used on roughly 400 ng RNA. MiXCR was run by TCRdb on the reads, yielding one entry per CDR3 protein. Here the sample spans some 130,000 distinct CDR3 sequences, under 15% being singletons. The table lists this clonotype with a few counts. Its target is unknown. This sequence may be a read error, since a much larger clone differs from it by one base. The origin of this receptor is a donor at least 40 years old with multiple myeloma. V and J are TRBV20-1 and TRBJ1-1; D may be TRBD1 (6 bases). Material: a population of CD138-negative cells sorted from bone marrow. CDR3 region: CSARDEGAEAFF. Here the CDR3 DNA reads TGCAGTGCTAGAGATGAGGGGGCTGAAGCTTTCTTT.